Below are 20 T cell receptor beta chains sequenced from a single sample in a study of blood T cells in healthy people across ages. A second PCR, run for roughly 7 to 12 cycles, used a sample-barcoded 5' primer plus a J-beta primer mix. TCRdb used MiXCR to reprocess the 5' RACE reads, holding one entry per CDR3 protein. This table holds about 1.7 million distinct CDR3 sequences, roughly 27% found once. The sequencing sample was made of blood. These receptors all stem from a woman aged 30 to 39 in good health.

Note on this clonotype: The junction and the germline gene differ at one end; a read error may be behind it. The chain uses TRBV28 and TRBJ2-5; D ambiguous. Germline values: CDR1 MDHEN, CDR2 SYDVKM. This CDR3 has 13 residues. CDR3 sequence (DNA): TGTGCCAGCAGCATCGGTGTAATCTACGAGCAGGACTTC. Its translation is CASSIGVIYEQDF.

This clonotype was detected only a few times. The CDR3 is CASSLVSQGAKYQPQHF. The CDR3, as DNA: TGTGCCAGCAGCTTAGTTTCGCAGGGGGCGAAGTATCAGCCCCAGCATTTT. The chain is built from TRBV7-2 and TRBJ1-5; 8 nucleotides match TRBD1. Trimming cost V 1 base and J 5 bases; bases outside gene matches: 10. Germline CDR1 reads SGHTA; CDR2 reads FQGNSA. The CDR3 is 17 amino acids.

This clonotype was picked up a small number of times. The gene calls are TRBV20-1 and TRBJ2-1, with 8 bases fitting TRBD1. Germline loops: CDR1 DFQATT, CDR2 SNEGSKA (reference sequence). Germline trimming cut 3 bases from V and 7 bases from J; bases unmatched to any gene: 8. The CDR3 is made up of 14 amino acids. This CDR3 reads CSASGQGATNEQFF. CDR3 DNA sequence: TGCAGTGCTAGCGGTCAGGGGGCAACGAATGAGCAGTTCTTC.

This clonotype was recorded at least ten times. The rearrangement uses TRBV15 and TRBJ2-1; TRBD2 agrees at 11 bases. V dropped 8 bases and J dropped 4; count of bases not matched to a gene: 4. Germline V gene lookup returns CDR1 LNHNV and CDR2 YYDKDF (reference sequence). This CDR3 is 14 amino acids long. CDR3 residues: CATGGTSGYNEQFF. The CDR3, as DNA: TGTGCCACCGGCGGGACTAGCGGTTACAATGAGCAGTTCTTC.

The chain joins TRBV12-3 or TRBV12-4 to TRBJ1-1; perhaps TRBD1 as D (5 bases). The CDR3 spans 13 residues. V was shortened by 6 bases and J by 5 bases, with 13 bases between the two germline ends. CDR3 sequence (DNA): TGTGCCAGCAGACCCTGGGGGGGGACTGAAGCTTTCTTT. This encodes CASRPWGGTEAFF.

This clonotype was seen only a few times. The chain combines TRBV6-5 with TRBJ2-7, with TRBD2 as a possible D gene (5 bases). Germline V lookup: CDR1 MNHEY, CDR2 SVGAGI. The CDR3 is 15 residues long. Trimming left V 6 bases short and J 0 bases short, with 15 bases between. The CDR3 DNA follows: TGTGCCAGCAGCTACGGGGTGACGGGCTCCTACGAGCAGTACTTC. Amino acids: CASSYGVTGSYEQYF.

On this clonotype: A much larger clone differs by one base, so this may be a read error. The DNA of the CDR3 is TGTGCCGGCATCGGACACGGGGAATACGAGCAGTACTTC. Protein sequence: CAGIGHGEYEQYF. The J gene is TRBJ2-4, the V gene TRBV5-5, with D perhaps being TRBD1 or TRBD2 (5 bases each). Judging by the DNA end, TRBJ2-7 fits better; the J call may be wrong. Germline CDR1 SGHKS, CDR2 YYEKEE (reference sequence). The length of the CDR3 is 13 residues.

The V and J genes are TRBV20-1 and TRBJ1-5, with TRBD1 matching 7 bases. CDR1 and CDR2 from the germline V gene are DFQATT and SNEGSKA (reference sequence). This CDR3 has 14 residues. V was pared by 2 bases and J by 7 bases, with 8 bases of the junction left unmatched. Here the CDR3 reads CSARIRQGGQPQHF. CDR3 bases: TGCAGTGCTAGAATACGACAGGGAGGGCAGCCCCAGCATTTT.

The rearrangement joins TRBV20-1 to TRBJ1-2, with a weak D call TRBD1 (5 bases). The V gene lost 7 bases and the J gene lost 6 bases, with 15 bases spanning the gap. Germline CDR1 DFQATT, CDR2 SNEGSKA (reference sequence). This CDR3 region has 12 residues. The CDR3 region has the DNA TGCAGTGGGACGGGGCAGGGCGATGGCTACACCTTC. Translated: CSGTGQGDGYTF.

This clonotype turned up a few times. The V call is TRBV5-1, the J call TRBJ1-2, with D tentatively TRBD1 (6 bases). The CDR3 covers 15 residues. Germline values: CDR1 SGHRS, CDR2 YFSETQ. V was clipped by 0 bases and J by 4 bases, with 13 bases between them. The CDR3 region is CASSLAGELGYGYTF. CDR3 sequence (DNA): TGCGCCAGCAGCTTGGCAGGGGAGTTAGGCTATGGCTACACCTTC.

This clonotype was seen only a few times. CDR3 amino acids: CASSSRRTAQETQYF. The CDR3 coding sequence is TGTGCCAGCAGTTCAAGGAGGACAGCCCAAGAGACCCAGTACTTC. This sequence joins TRBV12-3 or TRBV12-4 and TRBJ2-5; TRBD1 might be the D (6 bases). Trimming cost V 4 bases and J 1 base, with 13 bases left between them. The CDR3 runs to 15 residues.

This clonotype has at least ten counts. V and J are TRBV29-1 and TRBJ2-4, with TRBD2 as a possible D gene (5 bases). Germline lookup yields CDR1 SQVTM and CDR2 ANQGSEA. The germline V and J ends were trimmed by 4 bases and 1 base, with 8 bases remaining between them. The CDR3 is 13 amino acids. CDR3 residues: CSVVPGAKNIQYF. The CDR3 DNA reads TGCAGCGTTGTACCGGGGGCCAAAAACATTCAGTACTTC.

The rearrangement uses TRBV5-1 and TRBJ1-5; D remains unclear. The CDR3 extends over 13 amino acids. With 4 bases removed from V and 7 bases from J, the gap between germline ends came to 12 bases. CDR1 and CDR2 from the germline V gene are SGHRS and YFSETQ. The CDR3 region has the DNA TGCGCCAGCAGCCCGACCCCCGAGCAGCCCCAGCATTTT. Translating it yields CASSPTPEQPQHF.

At least ten counts were recorded for this clonotype. The chain employs TRBV6-5 and TRBJ2-7, with 7 positions matching TRBD2. The ends lost 0 bases at V and 1 base at J; junction bases unmatched: 3. This CDR3 is 15 amino acids long. Per germline, CDR1 MNHEY and CDR2 SVGAGI. The CDR3 here is CASSYSASGSYEQYF. CDR3 DNA sequence: TGTGCCAGCAGTTACTCAGCTAGCGGATCCTACGAGCAGTACTTC.

On this clonotype itself: Germline and junction disagree at one end, which may indicate a read error. The gene calls are TRBV27 and TRBJ2-1; D uncertain. This CDR3 is built from 15 residues. CDR1 is MNHEY and CDR2 is SMNVEV in the germline V gene (reference sequence). The CDR3 here is CACRPLQPSYNEQFF. CDR3 DNA: TGTGCCTGCAGGCCACTGCAACCCTCCTACAATGAGCAGTTCTTC.

This sequence joins TRBV7-2 and TRBJ1-6; possible D gene TRBD1, 5 bases. Germline lookup yields CDR1 SGHTA and CDR2 FQGNSA. The CDR3 totals 17 residues. V was cut by 1 base and J by 0 bases, with 10 bases left in between. As DNA, the CDR3 is TGTGCCAGCAGCTTAGTGGGACCGAGCTCCTATAATTCACCCCTCCACTTT. It codes for CASSLVGPSSYNSPLHF.

The gene calls are TRBV2 and TRBJ2-3; TRBD2 might be the D (5 bases). Trimming left V 7 bases short and J 6 bases short, with 14 bases between. Germline lookup yields CDR1 SNHLY and CDR2 FYNNEI. The CDR3 extends over 13 amino acids. The CDR3 DNA sequence: TGTGCCAGCACTGGAGCAGCGGCTGATACGCAGTATTTT. It is translated as CASTGAAADTQYF.

The sample holds many counts of this clonotype. The chain joins TRBV7-6 to TRBJ2-7, with a possible D match to TRBD1 (5 bases). The CDR3 contains 14 residues. The V gene lost 1 base and the J gene lost 7 bases, with 14 bases spanning the gap. Germline CDR1 and CDR2: SGHVS and FNYEAQ. CDR3 sequence reads: CASSLVEGAGEQYF. The CDR3 nucleotides are TGTGCCAGCAGCTTAGTAGAAGGGGCTGGGGAGCAGTACTTC.

A few counts support this clonotype. J is TRBJ1-5 and V is TRBV5-1, with TRBD1 as a possible D gene (5 bases). Germline CDR1 is SGHRS and CDR2 is YFSETQ. This CDR3 has 14 residues. The V end was cut by 0 bases, the J end by 5 bases, with 9 bases between. The DNA of the CDR3 is TGCGCCAGCAGCTTGGGAGGGGTGGATCAGCCCCAGCATTTT. As protein: CASSLGGVDQPQHF.

V gene TRBV6-2 or TRBV6-3 combines with J gene TRBJ1-1; no definite D call. The germline CDR1 and CDR2 sequences are MNHEY and SVGEGT. V was shortened by 6 bases and J by 1 base, with 12 bases between the two germline ends. The CDR3 extends over 14 amino acids. The CDR3 nucleotides read TGTGCCAGCAGGCCCGCTGTACGGAACACTGAAGCTTTCTTT. Amino acids: CASRPAVRNTEAFF.